The clone carrying this T cell receptor (beta chain) was observed at least ten times. Its antigen remains unknown. The CDR3 is 14 amino acids. Looked up from germline, CDR1 is SGHRS and CDR2 is YFSETQ. Trimming cost V 8 bases and J 2 bases; bases outside gene matches: 7. It was with unique molecular identifiers that the TCRbeta library was prepared. Each CDR3 protein gets one entry after TCRdb re-called the PCR reads with MiXCR. The table records tens of thousands of distinct CDR3 sequences, approximately 5% of them present only once. The data were obtained in a study of T-cell reconstitution after alpha-beta-depleted transplantation in children. Regarding the study as a whole: Roughly two months post-transplant, alpha-beta T cells reportedly originated from several hundred graft clones that had expanded. T-cell counts and diversity at one year post-transplant came mainly from newly produced T cells.

The source was PBMCs, mostly from graft donor cells, collected 180 days after TCRalphabeta/CD19-depleted stem cell transplant. This clonotype was sampled from a boy under two years old who had a stem cell transplant for acute myeloid leukemia, so the T cells may come from the graft donor. V is TRBV5-1 and J is TRBJ1-2; 9 nucleotides match TRBD1. In DNA, the CDR3 is TGCGCCAGTCACACCACAGGGGGCAACTATGGCTACACCTTC. Amino acids: CASHTTGGNYGYTF.